Each of the 4 T cell receptor beta chains below was sequenced from the same sample in a study of blood T cell repertoires in COVID-19. Only in-frame clones appear in the TCRdb table, and some are missing; sequencing was by immunoSEQ multiplex PCR. The sample holds about 250,000 clones, 80% to 85% seen once. Sequenced input: peripheral blood. Every receptor here comes from a man aged 50 or older with active or convalescent COVID-19.

This clone was counted a few times. This rearrangement joins TRBV15 to TRBJ2-5; TRBD1 agrees at 9 bases. CDR1 and CDR2 (germline): LNHNV, YYDKDF (reference sequence). V gave up 4 bases and J gave up 4 bases; unmatched junction bases: 4. The CDR3 length is 14 residues. The CDR3 sequence is CATSKHRGRETQYF. DNA of the CDR3: TGTGCCACCAGCAAGCACAGGGGGCGAGAGACCCAGTACTTC.

This chain links TRBV5-4 with TRBJ1-1, with TRBD1 matching over 10 bases. CDR1 SGHNT and CDR2 YYREEE come from the germline V gene (reference sequence). CDR3 size: 15 residues. After removal of 3 bases from V and 8 bases from J, the junction contained 10 bases not matched to a gene. The CDR3 DNA sequence: TGTGCCAGCAGCTCCCCAAGGGGACAGGGGCTCGAAGCTTTCTTT. Its protein product is CASSSPRGQGLEAFF.

J is TRBJ1-2 and V is TRBV14; D is uncertain. The ends were cut back, 8 bases at V and 4 bases at J, with 14 bases in the middle. CDR1 SGHDN and CDR2 FVKESK come from the germline V gene. CDR3 length equals 13 residues. CDR3 DNA: TGTGCCAGCCGTCCGGGAAATAGCTATGGCTACACCTTC. Protein sequence: CASRPGNSYGYTF.

The V call is TRBV14, the J call TRBJ1-1; unclear D gene. CDR1 and CDR2 from the germline V gene are SGHDN and FVKESK. The CDR3 totals 12 residues. Trimming removed 5 bases from V and 2 bases from J, with 6 bases in between. The CDR3 region is CASSWANTEAFF. DNA for the CDR3: TGTGCCAGCAGCTGGGCCAACACTGAAGCTTTCTTT.